These 21 T cell receptor beta chains were all obtained from the same sample, sequenced in a study of cytomegalovirus exposure and HLA in healthy donors. PCR was performed using 60 Vbeta and 13 Jbeta primers. The assay was immunoSEQ multiplex PCR, and TCRdb's table has in-frame clones only and misses some. The repertoire consists of under 150,000 clones, with 82% occurring once and the leading ten covering around 2.5%. Sequencing used PBMCs. These receptors all come from a woman between 18 and 30 years old in good health and CMV-seronegative.

This clone was seen only once. This chain links TRBV27 with TRBJ2-3; 7 bases match TRBD1. The CDR3 has 17 amino acids. V shed 5 bases, J shed 1 base, and the junction held 12 bases outside the gene matches. CDR1 is MNHEY, CDR2 SMNVEV, per germline (reference sequence). In DNA, the CDR3 is TGTGCCAGCAGTCTACCCCTAACAGGGGCCCGCACAGATACGCAGTATTTT. This encodes CASSLPLTGARTDTQYF.

This rearrangement joins TRBV7-2 to TRBJ1-4, with D perhaps matching TRBD1 (5 bases). This CDR3 has 14 amino acids. Germline CDR1 SGHTA, CDR2 FQGNSA. The V end lost 1 base, the J end lost 7 bases, and 10 bases lay between the germline ends. This CDR3 is CASSLGWGGEKLFF. In DNA, the CDR3 is TGTGCCAGCAGCTTAGGGTGGGGGGGTGAAAAACTGTTTTTT.

The CDR3 DNA sequence: TGTGCCAGCAGGGATACAGGCTCTGGAAACACCATATATTTT. Translating gives CASRDTGSGNTIYF. This rearrangement joins TRBV27 to TRBJ1-3, with D maybe TRBD1 (5 bases). V lost 6 bases to trimming and J lost 0 bases, with 9 bases between them. The V gene's germline CDR1 is MNHEY and CDR2 SMNVEV (reference sequence). The CDR3 is 14 residues long.

The rearrangement uses TRBV11-1 and TRBJ2-1; D is unresolved. V lost 3 bases, J lost 2 bases, and 11 bases lay in between. The germline V gene encodes CDR1 SGHAT and CDR2 FQDESV (reference sequence). CDR3 length: 15 residues. In DNA, the CDR3 is TGTGCCAGCAGCTTTGACATCAATACCTACAATGAGCAGTTCTTC. It yields the protein CASSFDINTYNEQFF.

The chain has TRBV27 and TRBJ2-7; the match to TRBD1 covers 10 bases. The germline CDR1 and CDR2 sequences are MNHEY and SMNVEV (reference sequence). Trimming removed 5 bases from V and 6 bases from J; junction bases left unmatched: 7. This CDR3 contains 14 residues. The CDR3 nucleotides are TGTGCCAGCAGTGGGGGGACAGGGGAGGGCGAGCAGTACTTC. Amino acid sequence: CASSGGTGEGEQYF.

The chain is built from TRBV19 and TRBJ1-6; D gene uncertain. This CDR3 is 15 amino acids long. V lost 5 bases and J lost 8, with 16 bases in between. In germline, CDR1 is LNHDA, CDR2 SQIVND (reference sequence). DNA for the CDR3: TGTGCCAGTAGTGCGGGAATAAGACCGGATTCACCCCTCCACTTT. Protein: CASSAGIRPDSPLHF.

The V gene is TRBV29-1, the J gene TRBJ2-1, with D unclear. CDR3 length equals 9 residues. The germline V gene encodes CDR1 SQVTM and CDR2 ANQGSEA. The germline V and J ends were trimmed by 4 bases and 10 bases, with 5 bases remaining between them. The DNA for the CDR3 is TGCAGCGTTGGGCAGGAGCAGTTCTTC. Its translation is CSVGQEQFF.

The chain employs TRBV27 and TRBJ1-3, with D uncertain. Trimming removed 2 bases at V and 1 base at J, with 9 bases between. This CDR3 spans 15 amino acids. Germline CDR1 MNHEY, CDR2 SMNVEV (reference sequence). The CDR3 region is CASSLDPTSGNTIYF. CDR3 nucleotide sequence: TGTGCCAGCAGTTTAGATCCCACTTCTGGAAACACCATATATTTT.

This clone was seen only once. The chain is built from TRBV28 and TRBJ2-7, with TRBD2 as a possible D gene (6 bases). In germline, CDR1 is MDHEN, CDR2 SYDVKM. CDR3 size: 16 residues. Trimming stripped 1 base from V and 5 bases from J, with 18 bases between. CDR3 nucleotide sequence: TGTGCCAGCAGTTTATCTATTCGGTGGAGGGGCGACGAGCAGTACTTC. This translates into CASSLSIRWRGDEQYF.

The chain couples TRBV19 to TRBJ1-1; 7 nucleotides align to TRBD1. From germline, CDR1 is LNHDA and CDR2 SQIVND (reference sequence). The CDR3 runs 14 residues. J gave up 1 base and V 5 bases, and 4 bases lay outside the gene matches. CDR3 in amino acids: CASSDRAPNTEAFF. Written as DNA, the CDR3 is TGTGCCAGTAGTGACAGGGCCCCGAACACTGAAGCTTTCTTT.

The chain combines TRBV28 with TRBJ1-5; 9 bases are shared with TRBD1. Trimming took 6 bases from V and 1 from J; bases not matched to a gene: 4. This CDR3 is 15 amino acids long. Germline V gives CDR1 MDHEN, CDR2 SYDVKM. Written as DNA, the CDR3 is TGTGCCAGCAGCTGGACAGGGGCAAGCAATCAGCCCCAGCATTTT. It specifies CASSWTGASNQPQHF.

V and J are TRBV7-8 and TRBJ2-5, with TRBD2 matching 8 bases. The germline CDR1 and CDR2 sequences are SGHVS and FQNEAQ. The CDR3 contains 19 residues. V lost 2 bases to trimming and J lost 1 base; unmatched junction nucleotides: 15. CDR3: CASSLTPVAGIVIQETQYF. DNA for the CDR3: TGTGCCAGCAGCTTAACGCCGGTAGCGGGAATTGTTATCCAAGAGACCCAGTACTTC.

The V and J genes are TRBV5-6 and TRBJ1-2; 7 bases align to TRBD1. Losses at the gene ends were 5 bases for V and 4 bases for J; bases not matched to a gene: 5. CDR3 size: 13 residues. CDR1 and CDR2 (germline): SGHDT, YYEEEE. The CDR3 DNA sequence: TGTGCCAGCAGTCCCGGGACAGCCTATGGCTACACCTTC. Its translation: CASSPGTAYGYTF.

The J gene is TRBJ1-1, the V gene TRBV19, with D perhaps matching TRBD1 (5 bases). From germline, CDR1 is LNHDA and CDR2 SQIVND (reference sequence). V lost 3 bases and J 4 bases, leaving 9 bases between the germline ends. CDR3 length: 13 amino acids. The CDR3 bases are TGTGCCAGTAGTATCGACGGGGGCACTGAAGCTTTCTTT. This codes for CASSIDGGTEAFF.

This clone has more than one count but fewer than ten. This chain connects TRBV19 to TRBJ1-1; TRBD1 is a possible D gene (6 bases). Germline lookup yields CDR1 LNHDA and CDR2 SQIVND (reference sequence). V was clipped by 9 bases and J by 5 bases, with 16 bases between them. The CDR3 spans 13 residues. The CDR3 loop reads CASKETGYTEAFF. For the CDR3, the DNA is TGTGCCAGCAAGGAAACAGGGTATACTGAAGCTTTCTTT.

The CDR3: CASSLFAGNTEAFF. In DNA, the CDR3 is TGTGCCAGCAGCTTGTTCGCAGGGAACACTGAAGCTTTCTTT. V and J are TRBV5-5 and TRBJ1-1, with D uncertain. Germline values: CDR1 SGHKS, CDR2 YYEKEE (reference sequence). Trimming shortened V by 1 base and J by 1 base, and 8 bases separated the two germline ends. The CDR3 length is 14 residues.

Of note for this clone: This CDR3 is also generated by other DNA sequences in the sample. The chain couples TRBV27 to TRBJ2-5, with 9 bases lining up with TRBD1. Germline V CDR1 and CDR2: MNHEY, SMNVEV (reference sequence). The V segment lost 4 bases and the J segment 5 bases; nucleotides outside the gene matches: 5. The CDR3 consists of 14 residues. The CDR3 sequence is CASSSLGQGETQYF. The CDR3 nucleotides are TGTGCCAGCAGTTCACTTGGACAGGGGGAGACCCAGTACTTC.

This clone has a handful of counts. CDR3 residues: CASIQDRSAEAFF. CDR3 DNA sequence: TGTGCCAGCATCCAGGACAGGAGCGCTGAAGCTTTCTTT. The V and J genes are TRBV2 and TRBJ1-1; 7 bases align to TRBD1. The germline V gene has CDR1 SNHLY and CDR2 FYNNEI. CDR3 size: 13 residues. After removal of 7 bases from V and 6 bases from J, the junction contained 8 bases not matched to a gene. Looking up the rest from reference TRBV2 and TRBJ1-1 gives the full variable domain: EPEVTQTPSHQVTQMGQEVILRCVPISNHLYFYWYRQILGQKVEFLVSFYNNEISEKSEIFDDQFSVERPDGSNFTLKIRSTKLEDSAMYFCASIQDRSAEAFFGQGTRLTVV.

The chain is built from TRBV10-3 and TRBJ2-3; TRBD2 matches at 7 bases. The CDR3 totals 16 residues. Germline V gene lookup returns CDR1 ENHRY and CDR2 SYGVKD. The trim removed 7 bases at V and 4 bases at J, leaving 14 bases unmatched. The CDR3 reads CAIKDSSGGNPDTQYF. The CDR3 coding sequence is TGTGCCATCAAGGATTCTAGCGGCGGTAATCCAGATACGCAGTATTTT.

This sequence joins TRBV13 and TRBJ1-3, with a weak D call TRBD1 (5 bases). The V end was cut by 0 bases, the J end by 2 bases, with 5 bases between. CDR3 length equals 14 residues. Germline CDR1 reads PRHDT; CDR2 reads FYEKMQ (reference sequence). In DNA, the CDR3 is TGTGCCAGCAGCTTAGGGACAGCTGGAAACACCATATATTTT. The encoded protein is CASSLGTAGNTIYF.

The chain employs TRBV11-3 and TRBJ2-1; TRBD2 agrees at 8 bases. Germline V gene data show CDR1 as SGHNT and CDR2 as YENEEA. The V and J ends lost 3 bases and 10 bases, in that order; junction bases with no gene match: 11. This CDR3 spans 15 amino acids. The CDR3 DNA is TGTGCCAGCAGCTTTGACGCGGGAGGCCAGGGGGAGCAGTTCTTC. This sequence encodes CASSFDAGGQGEQFF.